The 32 T cell receptor beta chains given below trace back to one sample, sequenced in a study of T cell clonotyping in hematopoietic cell transplantation. The data were produced by immunoSEQ multiplex PCR, yet TCRdb's version contains in-frame clones alone and is incomplete. The repertoire holds 40,000 to 55,000 clones, with about 93% as singletons. The sequencing sample was made of peripheral blood mononuclear cells. These receptors all come from a woman in her forties or fifties in good health. Some clones in this sample may be carry-over from other donors' samples.

This clone was counted a single time. The chain employs TRBV5-1 and TRBJ1-3, with D hard to call. The CDR3 sequence is 15 residues long. Germline lookup yields CDR1 SGHRS and CDR2 YFSETQ. The V end lost 2 bases, the J end lost 2 bases, and 11 bases lay between the germline ends. CDR3 coding DNA: TGCGCCAGCAGCTTCCGGCTCCCTCCTGGAAACACCATATATTTT. Translated, it gives CASSFRLPPGNTIYF.

V usage is TRBV30 and J usage is TRBJ1-1, with D possibly TRBD1 on 5 matching bases. This CDR3 comprises 13 residues. Trimming removed 0 bases at V and 5 bases at J, with 10 bases between. Germline V gives CDR1 GTSNPN, CDR2 SVGIG (reference sequence). CDR3 DNA: TGTGCCTGGAGTGTACTGGGACGGACTGAAGCTTTCTTT. Its protein is CAWSVLGRTEAFF.

CDR3 loop: CASKNGRGTNYGYTF. The CDR3 region has the DNA TGTGCCAGCAAGAATGGGCGGGGAACTAACTATGGCTACACCTTC. The chain links TRBV2 to TRBJ1-2, with no clear D. This CDR3 spans 15 amino acids. Germline V gene sequence: CDR1 SNHLY, CDR2 FYNNEI. V was cut by 7 bases and J by 0 bases, with 15 bases left in between.

The V call is TRBV19, the J call TRBJ2-7; 9 nucleotides line up with TRBD1. Germline V gene data show CDR1 as LNHDA and CDR2 as SQIVND (reference sequence). The CDR3 is 16 amino acids. V lost 5 bases and J lost 3; bases outside the gene matches: 11. DNA for the CDR3: TGTGCCAGTAGTCTACGGACAGGGGACCCCTTCTACGAGCAGTACTTC. The encoded protein is CASSLRTGDPFYEQYF. The full variable domain, completed using reference TRBV19 and TRBJ2-7, is DGGITQSPKYLFRKEGQNVTLSCEQNLNHDAMYWYRQDPGQGLRLIYYSQIVNDFQKGDIAEGYSVSREKKESFPLTVTSAQKNPTAFYLCASSLRTGDPFYEQYFGPGTRLTVT.

The chain is built from TRBV7-2 and TRBJ1-2; D is unresolved. This CDR3 is 14 amino acids long. CDR1 SGHTA and CDR2 FQGNSA come from the germline V gene. V was clipped by 2 bases and J by 3 bases, with 10 bases between them. The CDR3 loop is CASSLSGLYYGYTF. The CDR3 bases are TGTGCCAGCAGCTTATCAGGATTGTACTATGGCTACACCTTC.

CDR3 loop: CSVEEGSYEQYF. CDR3 nucleotide sequence: TGCAGCGTTGAAGAAGGCTCCTACGAGCAGTACTTC. The rearrangement joins TRBV29-1 to TRBJ2-7; D not resolved. V dropped 0 bases and J dropped 0 bases, with 3 bases sitting between them. The CDR3 covers 12 residues. Germline CDR1 reads SQVTM; CDR2 reads ANQGSEA.

The chain uses TRBV28 and TRBJ1-6, with TRBD1 identical over 8 bases. The CDR3 sequence is 12 residues long. Germline V gene data show CDR1 as MDHEN and CDR2 as SYDVKM. J gave up 7 bases and V 11 bases, and 4 bases lay outside the gene matches. CDR3 sequence: CACGTGNSPLHF. CDR3 nucleotide sequence: TGTGCCTGTGGGACAGGAAATTCACCCCTCCACTTT.

This clone was seen just once. V gene TRBV5-4 combines with J gene TRBJ2-3; TRBD1 matches at 9 bases. This CDR3 is 15 amino acids long. V lost 3 bases to trimming and J lost 1 base; unmatched junction nucleotides: 3. Germline V gene data show CDR1 as SGHNT and CDR2 as YYREEE (reference sequence). The CDR3 sequence is CASSYRDRGTDTQYF. The CDR3 region has the DNA TGTGCCAGCAGCTACCGGGACAGGGGCACAGATACGCAGTATTTT. Supplemented by reference TRBV5-4 and TRBJ2-3, the full variable domain reads ETGVTQSPTHLIKTRGQQVTLRCSSQSGHNTVSWYQQALGQGPQFIFQYYREEENGRGNFPPRFSGLQFPNYSSELNVNALELDDSALYLCASSYRDRGTDTQYFGPGTRLTVL.

This chain links TRBV6-5 with TRBJ1-2; tentative D call: TRBD1 (6 bases). The CDR3 runs 15 residues. V dropped 0 bases and J dropped 8 bases, with 16 bases sitting between them. CDR1 is MNHEY and CDR2 is SVGAGI in the germline V gene. Here the CDR3 DNA reads TGTGCCAGCAGTTACTCTGGGGTTCGGGGGGGCGGCTACACCTTC. This encodes CASSYSGVRGGGYTF.

The chain couples TRBV28 to TRBJ1-1; unclear D gene. Germline values: CDR1 MDHEN, CDR2 SYDVKM. Trimming removed 9 bases from V and 7 bases from J, with 9 bases in between. The CDR3 runs 10 residues. In nucleotides, the CDR3 is TGTGCCAGTGTCGGTAATGAAGCTTTCTTT. As protein: CASVGNEAFF.

There are a few counts of this clone. The V and J genes are TRBV7-2 and TRBJ2-7, with TRBD1 as a possible D gene (6 bases). The CDR3 totals 14 residues. Trimming cost V 2 bases and J 2 bases, with 10 bases left between them. CDR1 is SGHTA, CDR2 FQGNSA, per germline. In DNA, the CDR3 is TGTGCCAGCAGCTTAAGGGACACTACCTACGAGCAGTACTTC. It translates to CASSLRDTTYEQYF.

The J gene is TRBJ2-4, the V gene TRBV30; D not resolved. V lost 1 base, J lost 1 base, and 11 bases lay in between. The germline V gene encodes CDR1 GTSNPN and CDR2 SVGIG (reference sequence). The CDR3 length is 15 residues. The CDR3 sequence: CAWSGTGGAKNIQYF. For the CDR3, the DNA is TGTGCCTGGAGTGGGACGGGTGGGGCCAAAAACATTCAGTACTTC.

The chain uses TRBV7-2 and TRBJ1-5, with no clear D. V lost 1 base and J 0 bases, leaving 7 bases between the germline ends. This CDR3 is built from 15 residues. The germline CDR1 and CDR2 sequences are SGHTA and FQGNSA. The DNA for the CDR3 is TGTGCCAGCAGCTTAGAAGGATCTAGCAATCAGCCCCAGCATTTT. It encodes CASSLEGSSNQPQHF.

V and J are TRBV5-1 and TRBJ2-6; 7 bases align to TRBD1. Germline loops: CDR1 SGHRS, CDR2 YFSETQ. V shed 4 bases and J 0 bases; nucleotides not matched to a gene: 4. The CDR3 sequence is 16 residues long. The CDR3 DNA is TGCGCCAGCAGCCTGGACAGGAGCTCTGGGGCCAACGTCCTGACTTTC. This sequence encodes CASSLDRSSGANVLTF.

J is TRBJ1-2 and V is TRBV28; tentative D call: TRBD1 (6 bases). Germline V lookup: CDR1 MDHEN, CDR2 SYDVKM. The CDR3 is 16 residues long. Trimming took 5 bases from V and 3 from J, leaving 19 bases between them. CDR3 nucleotides: TGTGCCAGCAGTGCCCCCGAGGGGCAGGGGCACTATGGCTACACCTTC. It translates to CASSAPEGQGHYGYTF.

The V and J genes are TRBV2 and TRBJ1-6; maybe TRBD1 (5 bases). The V gene lost 6 bases and the J gene lost 8 bases, with 17 bases spanning the gap. CDR1 and CDR2 (germline): SNHLY, FYNNEI. The CDR3 is 15 residues long. The CDR3 DNA sequence: TGTGCCAGCAGACAAACCGGGACTGATTATTCACCCCTCCACTTT. Translated: CASRQTGTDYSPLHF.

The CDR3 sequence is CASSSGTGGYTF. The CDR3 coding sequence is TGTGCCAGCAGTTCCGGGACAGGGGGCTACACCTTC. The J gene is TRBJ1-2, the V gene TRBV2, with 9 bases identical to TRBD1. Germline CDR1 is SNHLY and CDR2 is FYNNEI. This CDR3 is built from 12 residues. After removal of 5 bases from V and 8 bases from J, the junction contained 3 bases not matched to a gene.

The chain recombines TRBV7-2 with TRBJ1-6, with D hard to call. CDR1 is SGHTA, CDR2 FQGNSA, per germline. V was clipped by 2 bases and J by 8 bases, with 10 bases between them. The CDR3 covers 14 residues. The CDR3 spells CASSLYDRDSPLHF. CDR3 bases: TGTGCCAGCAGCTTATATGACCGAGATTCACCCCTCCACTTT.

The gene calls are TRBV27 and TRBJ2-7, with 9 bases aligning to TRBD1. This CDR3 has 14 amino acids. Germline V gene sequence: CDR1 MNHEY, CDR2 SMNVEV (reference sequence). After removal of 5 bases from V and 2 bases from J, the junction contained 4 bases not matched to a gene. The CDR3 nucleotides are TGTGCCAGCAGTGTCGGGACAGGGACCTACGAGCAGTACTTC. Amino acids: CASSVGTGTYEQYF.

The gene calls are TRBV20-1 and TRBJ1-2, with D maybe TRBD1 (6 bases). The CDR3 spans 11 residues. Germline CDR1 is DFQATT and CDR2 is SNEGSKA (reference sequence). V lost 3 bases and J 8 bases, leaving 10 bases between the germline ends. CDR3 coding DNA: TGCAGTGCTAGGGGGGCACCCGGCTACACCTTC. Translation: CSARGAPGYTF.

The V gene is TRBV28, the J gene TRBJ2-7; D gene ambiguous. CDR1 and CDR2 from the germline V gene are MDHEN and SYDVKM. The CDR3 spans 10 residues. Trimming shortened V by 8 bases and J by 4 bases, and 6 bases separated the two germline ends. In DNA form, the CDR3 reads TGTGCCAGCGGAGAATACGAGCAGTACTTC. This codes for CASGEYEQYF. Full variable domain (missing parts from reference TRBV28 and TRBJ2-7): DVKVTQSSRYLVKRTGEKVFLECVQDMDHENMFWYRQDPGLGLRLIYFSYDVKMKEKGDIPEGYSVSREKKERFSLILESASTNQTSMYLCASGEYEQYFGPGTRLTVT.

The chain is built from TRBV5-1 and TRBJ1-3; unclear D gene. V gave up 4 bases and J gave up 0 bases, with 8 bases separating them. From germline, CDR1 is SGHRS and CDR2 YFSETQ. The CDR3 runs 14 residues. CDR3 DNA: TGCGCCAGCAGCATACAGCCCTCTGGAAACACCATATATTTT. Its protein product is CASSIQPSGNTIYF.

The V gene is TRBV19, the J gene TRBJ1-6, with D unresolved. Germline assignment: CDR1 LNHDA and CDR2 SQIVND (reference sequence). V was pared by 6 bases and J by 9 bases, with 12 bases between. The CDR3 is 13 amino acids. The CDR3 DNA reads as TGTGCCAGTAGGACCGGCCCTGGTTCACCCCTCCACTTT. It yields the protein CASRTGPGSPLHF.

The chain employs TRBV29-1 and TRBJ1-5, with a tentative D call TRBD1 (5 bases). The CDR3 covers 13 residues. Germline CDR1 and CDR2: SQVTM and ANQGSEA. V lost 6 bases, J lost 0 bases, and 9 bases lay in between. CDR3 in amino acids: CSVQEYSNQPQHF. The CDR3 DNA sequence: TGCAGCGTACAGGAATATAGCAATCAGCCCCAGCATTTT.

The chain combines TRBV14 with TRBJ2-7; D not resolved. This CDR3 has 16 amino acids. Trimming took 0 bases from V and 3 from J, leaving 15 bases between them. CDR1 SGHDN and CDR2 FVKESK come from the germline V gene. Here the CDR3 DNA reads TGTGCCAGCAGCCAAGATCCGGACCCCCTCCGCTACGAGCAGTACTTC. It codes for CASSQDPDPLRYEQYF.

This rearrangement joins TRBV6-4 to TRBJ2-2; D perhaps matches TRBD1 (6 bases). Trimming stripped 6 bases from V and 8 bases from J, with 16 bases between. Germline V lookup: CDR1 MRHNA, CDR2 SNTAGT. CDR3 length: 14 amino acids. For the CDR3, the DNA is TGTGCCAGCAGAAAGACAGGCTCCTTGGGGGAGCTGTTTTTT. Protein product: CASRKTGSLGELFF.

This chain connects TRBV7-9 to TRBJ1-4, with TRBD1 matching over 9 bases. Per germline, CDR1 SEHNR and CDR2 FQNEAQ (reference sequence). The junction had 4 bases not matched to a gene; V was cut back by 0 bases and J by 8 bases. The CDR3 has 15 residues. The DNA for the CDR3 is TGTGCCAGCAGCTTAGCGGGGACAGGGCCGGAAAAACTGTTTTTT. It encodes CASSLAGTGPEKLFF.

CDR3 residues: CASSRSSPPGYSNQPQHF. The CDR3 region has the DNA TGCGCCAGCAGCCGATCGTCTCCCCCAGGGTATAGCAATCAGCCCCAGCATTTT. The chain employs TRBV5-1 and TRBJ1-5; D is perhaps TRBD1 (5 bases). The CDR3 contains 18 residues. V shed 4 bases and J shed 0 bases, with 20 bases lying between them. Germline CDR1 reads SGHRS; CDR2 reads YFSETQ.

The rearrangement links TRBV5-5 to TRBJ2-5; D may be TRBD2 (5 bases). The CDR3 sequence is 11 residues long. Per the germline V gene, CDR1 is SGHKS and CDR2 is YYEKEE (reference sequence). Trimming took off 0 bases at V and 12 bases at J, with 9 bases between the two ends. CDR3 protein: CASSLGTGKYF. As DNA, the CDR3 is TGTGCCAGCAGCTTGGGCACGGGGAAGTACTTC.

The CDR3: CASSQGLNTDTQYF. The CDR3 DNA reads as TGTGCCAGCTCACAGGGGCTCAACACAGATACGCAGTATTTT. The chain uses TRBV18 and TRBJ2-3; D might be TRBD1 (5 bases). The V gene's germline CDR1 is KGHSH and CDR2 LQKENI. V shed 4 bases and J shed 2 bases, with 10 bases lying between them. The CDR3 is made up of 14 amino acids.

The rearrangement links TRBV4-2 to TRBJ1-5; unclear D gene. Trimming shortened V by 0 bases and J by 0 bases, and 9 bases separated the two germline ends. The CDR3 consists of 16 residues. CDR1 is LGHNA and CDR2 is YNFKEQ in the germline V gene. CDR3 in DNA: TGTGCCAGCAGCCAAGAGGTAGCTAGTAGCAATCAGCCCCAGCATTTT. Translated: CASSQEVASSNQPQHF.

A few counts support this clone. This chain connects TRBV2 to TRBJ1-6; D is ambiguous. This CDR3 comprises 12 residues. V was clipped by 8 bases and J by 10 bases, with 12 bases between them. Germline V gene data show CDR1 as SNHLY and CDR2 as FYNNEI. Here the CDR3 reads CASAAEESPLHF. CDR3 in DNA: TGTGCCAGCGCGGCAGAGGAATCACCCCTCCACTTT.